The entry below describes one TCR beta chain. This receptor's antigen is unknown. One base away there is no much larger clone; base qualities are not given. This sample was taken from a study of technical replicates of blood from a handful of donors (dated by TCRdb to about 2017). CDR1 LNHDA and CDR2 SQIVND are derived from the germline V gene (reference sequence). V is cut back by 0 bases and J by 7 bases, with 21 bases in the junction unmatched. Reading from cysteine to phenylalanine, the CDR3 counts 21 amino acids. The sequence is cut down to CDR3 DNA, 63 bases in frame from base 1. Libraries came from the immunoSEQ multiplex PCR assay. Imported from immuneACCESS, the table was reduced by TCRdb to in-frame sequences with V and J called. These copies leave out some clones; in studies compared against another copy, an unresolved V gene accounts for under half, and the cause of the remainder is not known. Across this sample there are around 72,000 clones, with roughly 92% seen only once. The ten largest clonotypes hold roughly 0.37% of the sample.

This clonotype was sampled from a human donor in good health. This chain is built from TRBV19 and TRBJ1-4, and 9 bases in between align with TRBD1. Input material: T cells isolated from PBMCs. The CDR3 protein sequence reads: CASSIDVASIAQGASSEKLFF. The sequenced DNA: TGTGCCAGTAGTATAGACGTCGCCTCCATAGCACAGGGGGCCTCTAGTGAAAAACTGTTTTTT.